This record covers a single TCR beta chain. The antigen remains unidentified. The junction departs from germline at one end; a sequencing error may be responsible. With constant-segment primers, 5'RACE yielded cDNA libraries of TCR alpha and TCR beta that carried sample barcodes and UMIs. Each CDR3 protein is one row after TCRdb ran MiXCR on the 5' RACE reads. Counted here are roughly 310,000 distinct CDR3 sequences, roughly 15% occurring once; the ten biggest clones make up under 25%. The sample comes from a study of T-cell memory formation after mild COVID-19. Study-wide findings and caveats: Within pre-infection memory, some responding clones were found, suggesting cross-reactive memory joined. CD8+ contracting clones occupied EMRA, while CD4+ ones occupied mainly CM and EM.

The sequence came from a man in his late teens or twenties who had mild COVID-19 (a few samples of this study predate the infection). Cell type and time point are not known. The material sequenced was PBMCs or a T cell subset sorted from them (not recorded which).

CDR3 sequence: CASSQSGTSDF. Here the CDR3 DNA reads TGTGCCAGCAGCCAAAGCGGGACTAGCGATTTC. This chain joins TRBV4-2 and TRBJ2-1; 10 nucleotides match TRBD2. The CDR3 totals 11 residues. CDR1 and CDR2 (germline): LGHNA, YNFKEQ.